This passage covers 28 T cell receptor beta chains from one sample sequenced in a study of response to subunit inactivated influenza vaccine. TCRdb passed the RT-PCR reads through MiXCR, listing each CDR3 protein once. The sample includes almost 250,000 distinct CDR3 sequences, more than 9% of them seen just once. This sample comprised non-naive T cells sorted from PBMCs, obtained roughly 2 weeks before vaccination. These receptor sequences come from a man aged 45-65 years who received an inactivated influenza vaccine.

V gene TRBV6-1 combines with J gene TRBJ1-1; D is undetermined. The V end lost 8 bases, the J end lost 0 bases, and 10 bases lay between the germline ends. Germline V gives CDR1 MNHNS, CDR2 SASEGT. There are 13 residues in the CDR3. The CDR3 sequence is CASEKGMNTEAFF. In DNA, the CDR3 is TGTGCCAGCGAGAAGGGAATGAACACTGAAGCTTTCTTT.

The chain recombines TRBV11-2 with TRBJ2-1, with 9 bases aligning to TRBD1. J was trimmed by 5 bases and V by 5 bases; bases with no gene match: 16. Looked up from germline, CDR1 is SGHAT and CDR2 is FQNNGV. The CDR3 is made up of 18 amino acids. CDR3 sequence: CASSPGQGEVLGNNEQFF. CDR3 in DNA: TGTGCCAGCAGCCCGGGACAGGGAGAAGTCCTCGGGAACAATGAGCAGTTCTTC.

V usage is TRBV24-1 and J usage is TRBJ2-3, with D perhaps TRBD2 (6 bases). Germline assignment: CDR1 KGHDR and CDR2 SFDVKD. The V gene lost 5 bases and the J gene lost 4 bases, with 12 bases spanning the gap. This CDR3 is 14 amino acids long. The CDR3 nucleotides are TGTGCCACCAGTGTGATGGGGGAGGCAGATACGCAGTATTTT. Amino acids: CATSVMGEADTQYF.

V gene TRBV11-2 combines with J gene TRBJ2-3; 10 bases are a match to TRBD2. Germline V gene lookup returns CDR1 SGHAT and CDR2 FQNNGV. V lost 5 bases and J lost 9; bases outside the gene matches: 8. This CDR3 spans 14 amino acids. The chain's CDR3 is CASSPGTSAATQYF. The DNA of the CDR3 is TGTGCCAGCAGCCCTGGGACTAGCGCGGCCACGCAGTATTTT.

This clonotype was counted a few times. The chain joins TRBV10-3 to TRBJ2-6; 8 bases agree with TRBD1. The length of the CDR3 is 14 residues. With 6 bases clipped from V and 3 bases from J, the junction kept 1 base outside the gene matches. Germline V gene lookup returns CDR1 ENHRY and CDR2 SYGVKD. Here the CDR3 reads CAISGQGGANVLTF. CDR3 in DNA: TGTGCCATCAGCGGACAGGGTGGGGCCAACGTCCTGACTTTC.

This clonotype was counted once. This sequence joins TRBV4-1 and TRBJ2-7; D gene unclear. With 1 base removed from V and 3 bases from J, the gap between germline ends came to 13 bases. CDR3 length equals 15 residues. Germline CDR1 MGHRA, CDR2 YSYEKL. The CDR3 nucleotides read TGCGCCAGCAGCCAAGTGGGGATGAAGGGCTACGAGCAGTACTTC. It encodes CASSQVGMKGYEQYF.

The CDR3 sequence is CASATRGTGGYEQYF. The CDR3 DNA reads as TGCGCCAGCGCTACCCGGGGGACCGGGGGCTACGAGCAGTACTTC. The V gene is TRBV10-2, the J gene TRBJ2-7, with D perhaps matching TRBD2 (6 bases). Trimming pared 8 bases from V and 3 bases from J, leaving 20 bases between. The CDR3 sequence is 15 residues long. Germline V gives CDR1 WSHSY, CDR2 SAAADI.

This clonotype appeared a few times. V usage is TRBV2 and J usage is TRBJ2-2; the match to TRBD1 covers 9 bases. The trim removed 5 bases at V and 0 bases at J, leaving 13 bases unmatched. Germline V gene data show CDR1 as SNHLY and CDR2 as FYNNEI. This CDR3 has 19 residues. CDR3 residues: CASSRPKGQGYANTGELFF. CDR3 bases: TGTGCCAGCAGTCGACCCAAGGGACAGGGCTACGCGAACACCGGGGAGCTGTTTTTT.

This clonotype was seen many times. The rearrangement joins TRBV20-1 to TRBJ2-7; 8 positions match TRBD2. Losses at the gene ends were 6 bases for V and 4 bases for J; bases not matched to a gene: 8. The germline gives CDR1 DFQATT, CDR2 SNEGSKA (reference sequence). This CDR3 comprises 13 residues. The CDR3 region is CSAPSGSMYEQYF. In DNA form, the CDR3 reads TGCAGTGCACCGAGCGGGAGTATGTACGAGCAGTACTTC.

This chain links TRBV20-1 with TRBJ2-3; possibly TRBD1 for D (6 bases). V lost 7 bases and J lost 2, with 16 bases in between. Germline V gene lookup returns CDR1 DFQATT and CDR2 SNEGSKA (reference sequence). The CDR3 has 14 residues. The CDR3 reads CSDRRQANTDTQYF. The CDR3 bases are TGCAGTGACAGAAGACAGGCGAACACAGATACGCAGTATTTT.

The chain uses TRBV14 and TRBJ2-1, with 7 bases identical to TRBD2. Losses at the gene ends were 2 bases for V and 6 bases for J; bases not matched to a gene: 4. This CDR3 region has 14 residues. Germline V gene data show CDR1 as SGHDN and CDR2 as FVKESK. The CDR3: CASSQWGGSNEQFF. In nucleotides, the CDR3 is TGTGCCAGCAGCCAATGGGGGGGTTCCAATGAGCAGTTCTTC.

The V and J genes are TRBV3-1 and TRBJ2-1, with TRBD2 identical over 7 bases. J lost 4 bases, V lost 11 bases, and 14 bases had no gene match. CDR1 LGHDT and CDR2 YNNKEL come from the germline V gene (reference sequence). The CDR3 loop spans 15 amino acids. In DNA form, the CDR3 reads TGTGCCTCCTGCCAAGGGGAGGGCCGTTACAATGAGCAGTTCTTC. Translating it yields CASCQGEGRYNEQFF.

The CDR3 coding sequence is TGTGCCAGCATCCCGGGACAGGGGAGTTCAGATACGCAGTATTTT. Protein: CASIPGQGSSDTQYF. V and J are TRBV27 and TRBJ2-3, with TRBD1 identical over 10 bases. CDR3 length: 15 residues. Germline loops: CDR1 MNHEY, CDR2 SMNVEV (reference sequence). V shed 7 bases and J 4 bases; nucleotides not matched to a gene: 8.

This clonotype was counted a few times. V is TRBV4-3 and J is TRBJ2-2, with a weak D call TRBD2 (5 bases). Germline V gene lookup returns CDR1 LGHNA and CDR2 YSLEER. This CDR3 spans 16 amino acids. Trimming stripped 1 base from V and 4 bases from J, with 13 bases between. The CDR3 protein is CASSQGSFGVTGELFF. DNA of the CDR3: TGCGCCAGCAGCCAAGGGTCGTTCGGGGTCACCGGGGAGCTGTTTTTT.

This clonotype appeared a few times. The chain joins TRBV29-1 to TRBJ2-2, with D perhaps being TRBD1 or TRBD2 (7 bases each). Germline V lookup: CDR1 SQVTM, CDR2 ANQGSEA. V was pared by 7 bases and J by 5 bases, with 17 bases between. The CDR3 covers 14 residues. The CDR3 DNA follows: TGCAGCGCCCGCCCAGGGGGGGGGACCGGGGAGCTGTTTTTT. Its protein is CSARPGGGTGELFF.

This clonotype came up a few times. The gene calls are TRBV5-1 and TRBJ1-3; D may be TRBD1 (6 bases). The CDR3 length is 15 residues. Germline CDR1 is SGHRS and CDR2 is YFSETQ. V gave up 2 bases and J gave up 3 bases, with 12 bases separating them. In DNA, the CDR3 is TGCGCCAGCAGCTTCACTGGAGGGGGTGGAAACACCATATATTTT. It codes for CASSFTGGGGNTIYF.

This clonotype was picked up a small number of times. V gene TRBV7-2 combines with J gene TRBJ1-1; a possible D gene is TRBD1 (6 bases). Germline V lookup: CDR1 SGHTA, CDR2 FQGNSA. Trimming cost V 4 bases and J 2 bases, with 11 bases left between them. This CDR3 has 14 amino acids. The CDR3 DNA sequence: TGTGCCAGCAGCTCCACAGGGCTTAACACTGAAGCTTTCTTT. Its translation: CASSSTGLNTEAFF. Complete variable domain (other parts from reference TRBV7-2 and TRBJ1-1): GAGVSQSPSNKVTEKGKDVELRCDPISGHTALYWYRQSLGQGLEFLIYFQGNSAPDKSGLPSDRFSAERTGGSVSTLTIQRTQQEDSAVYLCASSSTGLNTEAFFGQGTRLTVV.

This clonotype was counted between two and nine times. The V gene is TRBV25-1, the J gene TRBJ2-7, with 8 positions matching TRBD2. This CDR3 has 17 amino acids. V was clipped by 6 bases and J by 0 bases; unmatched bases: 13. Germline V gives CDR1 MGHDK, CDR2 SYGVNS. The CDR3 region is CASRIREGFSSSYEQYF. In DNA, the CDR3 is TGTGCCAGCAGGATACGGGAGGGCTTCTCTAGCTCCTACGAGCAGTACTTC.

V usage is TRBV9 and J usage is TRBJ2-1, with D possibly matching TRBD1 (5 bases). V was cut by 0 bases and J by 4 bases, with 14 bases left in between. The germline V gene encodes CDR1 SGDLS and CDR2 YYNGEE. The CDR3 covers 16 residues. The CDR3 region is CASSVAIQGYYNEQFF. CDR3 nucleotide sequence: TGTGCCAGCAGCGTAGCAATTCAGGGATATTACAATGAGCAGTTCTTC.

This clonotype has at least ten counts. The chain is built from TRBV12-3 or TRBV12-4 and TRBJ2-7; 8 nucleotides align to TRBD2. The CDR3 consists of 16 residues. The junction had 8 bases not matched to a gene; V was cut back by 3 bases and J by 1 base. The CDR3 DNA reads TGTGCCAGCAGTTTCACGCCTAGCGGGCGATCCTACGAGCAGTACTTC. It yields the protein CASSFTPSGRSYEQYF.

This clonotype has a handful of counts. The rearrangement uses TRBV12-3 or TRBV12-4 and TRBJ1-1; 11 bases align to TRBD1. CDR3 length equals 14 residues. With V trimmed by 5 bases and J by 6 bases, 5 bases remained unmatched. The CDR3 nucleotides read TGTGCCAGCAGTGTGGGACAGGGGGTAGCTGAAGCTTTCTTT. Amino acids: CASSVGQGVAEAFF.

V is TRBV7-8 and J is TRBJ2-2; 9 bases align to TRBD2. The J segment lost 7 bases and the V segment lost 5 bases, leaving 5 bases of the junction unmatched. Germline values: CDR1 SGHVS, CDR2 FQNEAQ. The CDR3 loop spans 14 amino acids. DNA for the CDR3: TGTGCCAGCAGCCCGCGGGGGGGCCACGGGGAGCTGTTTTTT. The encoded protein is CASSPRGGHGELFF.

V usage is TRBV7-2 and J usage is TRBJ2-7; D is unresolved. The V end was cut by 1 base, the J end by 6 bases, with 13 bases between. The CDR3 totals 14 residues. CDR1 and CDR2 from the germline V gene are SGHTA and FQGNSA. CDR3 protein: CASSLDLPPSEQYF. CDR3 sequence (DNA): TGTGCCAGCAGCTTAGACCTCCCCCCTAGCGAGCAGTACTTC.

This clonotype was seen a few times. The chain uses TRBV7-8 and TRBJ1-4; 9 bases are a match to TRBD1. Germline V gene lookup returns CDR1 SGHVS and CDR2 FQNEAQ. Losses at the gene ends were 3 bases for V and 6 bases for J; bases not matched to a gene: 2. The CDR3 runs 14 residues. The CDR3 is CASSLGQGHEKLFF. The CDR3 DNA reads TGTGCCAGCAGCTTGGGACAGGGTCATGAAAAACTGTTTTTT. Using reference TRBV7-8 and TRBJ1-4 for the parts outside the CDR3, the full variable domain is GAGVSQSPRYKVAKRGQDVALRCDPISGHVSLFWYQQALGQGPEFLTYFQNEAQLDKSGLPSDRFFAERPEGSVSTLKIQRTQQEDSAVYLCASSLGQGHEKLFFGSGTQLSVL.

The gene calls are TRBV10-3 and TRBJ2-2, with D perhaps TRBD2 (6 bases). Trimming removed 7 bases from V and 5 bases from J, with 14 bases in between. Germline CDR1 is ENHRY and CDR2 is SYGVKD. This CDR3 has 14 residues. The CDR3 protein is CAIKGLLGTGELFF. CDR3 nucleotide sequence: TGTGCCATCAAGGGACTCCTTGGGACCGGGGAGCTGTTTTTT.

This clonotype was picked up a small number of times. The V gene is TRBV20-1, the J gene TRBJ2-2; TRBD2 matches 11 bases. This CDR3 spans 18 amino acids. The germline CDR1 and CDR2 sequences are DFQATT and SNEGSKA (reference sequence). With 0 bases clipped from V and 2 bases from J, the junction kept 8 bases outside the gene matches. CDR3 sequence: CSARDLRLAGGNTGELFF. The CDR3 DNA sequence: TGCAGTGCTAGAGATCTGCGGCTAGCGGGAGGTAACACCGGGGAGCTGTTTTTT.

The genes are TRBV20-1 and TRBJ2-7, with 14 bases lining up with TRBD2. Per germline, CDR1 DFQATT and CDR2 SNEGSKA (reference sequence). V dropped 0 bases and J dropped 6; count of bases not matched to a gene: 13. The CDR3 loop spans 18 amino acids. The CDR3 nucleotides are TGCAGTGCTAGAGATCAGCGACTAGCGGGAGGGCCCCTTGCCGAGCAGTACTTC. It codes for CSARDQRLAGGPLAEQYF.

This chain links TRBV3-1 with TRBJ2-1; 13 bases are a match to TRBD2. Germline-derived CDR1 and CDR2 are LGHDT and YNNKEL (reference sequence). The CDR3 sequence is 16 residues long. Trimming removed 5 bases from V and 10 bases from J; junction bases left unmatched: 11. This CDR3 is CASSTTTSGRAPEQFF. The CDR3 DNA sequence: TGTGCCAGCAGCACGACAACTAGCGGGAGGGCCCCGGAGCAGTTCTTC.